This T cell receptor beta chain was observed in a study of blood T cell repertoires in COVID-19 (dated by TCRdb to the early 2020s). Context from the whole study: The collaborator samples originated in the United States, Italy and Spain and spanned the acute and convalescent phases of COVID-19. The samples were drawn from the first 160 participants of the ongoing ImmuneRACE study and from 950 to 1,500 subjects provided by 6 global collaborators. The sample metadata nearly always contained a de-identified subject ID, COVID-19 status, age in years and sex. Subjects who had been exposed to COVID-19, were actively infected with it, or had recovered from it provided the deeply sampled blood TCRbeta repertoires that made up the dataset. Where available, HLA class I and class II types were obtained from metadata supplied by the sample provider rather than from assay-based typing. The prospective study material was composed of cDNA or gDNA derived from T cells, B-cell-depleted T cells, or PBMCs. A freely available public database, intended as a resource for researchers studying the immune response to SARS-CoV-2, is where the repertoires were released. The paper's findings and limits, for the study overall: How much clinical and demographic metadata was included differed by source and by participant, and the metadata was provided uncurated.

Participants in the prospective study were enrolled through a virtual design, were aged roughly 18 to 90 years, and lived in 24 United States geographic areas. To assign participants to cohorts, the prospective study relied on clinical history that participants themselves reported in a screening survey and a study questionnaire. For ImmuneRACE Cohort 3, a participant was defined as recovered based on two consecutive negative NP/OP PCR tests, clearance by a healthcare professional, or resolution of symptoms. Mobile phlebotomists in the prospective study collected whole blood, serum and a nasopharyngeal or oropharyngeal swab from every participant. Over an approximately 2-month period, participants in the prospective study had the option of providing additional blood draws and questionnaires. Before DNA extraction, blood samples from the prospective study were shipped at room temperature or frozen.

CDR3 length: 14 amino acids, cysteine to phenylalanine. Only the CDR3 region is kept as DNA, spanning 42 bases read in frame from base 1. The V and J ends are trimmed by 4 bases and 1 base, leaving 11 bases between them. Sequences SGHRS (CDR1) and YFSETQ (CDR2) are obtained from the germline V gene. This clone was seen only a few times. Its specific antigen is unknown. There are no base qualities to consult, and no much larger clone falls within one base. The immunoSEQ Assay, a bias-controlled multiplex PCR, was used to amplify TCRbeta CDR3 regions from genomic DNA. The authors' analysis ran thus. Within the assay, amplification of reference gene primers was used to estimate how many nucleated cells each sample contained. To quantify the absolute abundance of each unique TCRbeta CDR3 rearrangement, sequence reads were collapsed and filtered. Productive Simpson clonality was computed per sample as the square root of Simpson's diversity index over productive rearrangements. TCRdb stores this immuneACCESS table with in-frame sequences only. Part of the clones is absent; in the studies checked, under half of the shortfall reflects unresolved V genes, and no reason is known for the rest. Clonal size and the V and J genes are those of that table, whereas D and trimming came from the DNA. Counted in this sample were approximately 490,000 clones; roughly nine tenths of them appeared once. The ten largest account for 8% to 9.5% of the sample.

The receptor comes from an older woman who had recovered from COVID-19. The chain couples TRBV5-1 to TRBJ1-2, and possibly TRBD1, on 6 matching bases. The sample taken for sequencing was PBMCs or T cells enriched from blood (not recorded which). This receptor carries the CDR3 CASSRQERNYGYTF. The DNA sequence follows: TGCGCCAGCAGCCGACAGGAGCGTAACTATGGCTACACCTTC.